These 14 T cell receptor beta chains were sequenced from one sample in a study of shared clonotypes between healthy human individuals. Repertoires were generated with immunoSEQ multiplex PCR, while TCRdb's copy carries only in-frame clones and drops some. This table has approximately 600,000 clones, 85% to 95% appearing once. CD45RO-negative CD8 cells positively selected for CCR7 made up the naive population, which excluded terminally differentiated effector memory CD45RA+ cells. Sequenced sample: naive CD8+ T cells sorted from blood. All receptors come from a woman aged 30 to 39 in good health.

The chain links TRBV19 to TRBJ1-5, with D hard to call. Germline V gene lookup returns CDR1 LNHDA and CDR2 SQIVND (reference sequence). V shed 1 base and J shed 0 bases, with 13 bases lying between them. The CDR3 has 17 amino acids. CDR3 amino acids: CASSIVGREYSNQPQHF. In nucleotides, the CDR3 is TGTGCCAGTAGTATAGTCGGCAGAGAATATAGCAATCAGCCCCAGCATTTT.

The CDR3 protein is CSVAGRGANVLTF. The CDR3 DNA reads as TGCAGCGTTGCAGGGAGAGGGGCCAACGTCCTGACTTTC. V and J are TRBV29-1 and TRBJ2-6; tentatively, D is TRBD1 or TRBD2 (5 bases each). The germline V gene has CDR1 SQVTM and CDR2 ANQGSEA. The V end lost 4 bases, the J end lost 4 bases, and 8 bases lay between the germline ends. CDR3 length: 13 amino acids.

CDR3 region: CASSLGGLAGVETQYF. In DNA form, the CDR3 reads TGCGCCAGCAGCTTGGGGGGACTAGCGGGAGTGGAGACCCAGTACTTC. The chain links TRBV5-1 to TRBJ2-5; 14 positions agree with TRBD2. V shed 0 bases, J shed 5 bases, and the junction held 3 bases outside the gene matches. CDR3 size: 16 residues. The V gene's germline CDR1 is SGHRS and CDR2 YFSETQ.

V gene TRBV4-1 combines with J gene TRBJ2-1; 11 bases agree with TRBD2. CDR1 is MGHRA, CDR2 YSYEKL, per germline. Germline trimming cut 1 base from V and 5 bases from J; bases unmatched to any gene: 1. The CDR3 runs to 15 residues. The CDR3 coding sequence is TGCGCCAGCAGCCAAGTGACTAGCGGGGACAATGAGCAGTTCTTC. Protein product: CASSQVTSGDNEQFF.

The chain employs TRBV7-9 and TRBJ2-7, with a possible D match to TRBD2 (6 bases). Germline V lookup: CDR1 SEHNR, CDR2 FQNEAQ (reference sequence). Trimming shortened V by 1 base and J by 9 bases, and 16 bases separated the two germline ends. The CDR3 length is 14 residues. The CDR3 coding sequence is TGTGCCAGCAGCTTAGGGGGCCGGAGGGCTTGGCAGTACTTC. This encodes CASSLGGRRAWQYF.

V usage is TRBV10-3 and J usage is TRBJ1-1; D perhaps matches TRBD1 (6 bases). Trimming removed 11 bases at V and 1 base at J, with 11 bases between. Looked up from germline, CDR1 is ENHRY and CDR2 is SYGVKD. CDR3 size: 12 residues. CDR3 DNA: TGTGCCTCCCGGGGGCCGAACACTGAAGCTTTCTTT. Protein sequence: CASRGPNTEAFF.

The V gene is TRBV28, the J gene TRBJ1-2, with 8 bases matching TRBD1. The CDR3 length is 16 residues. Germline V gene sequence: CDR1 MDHEN, CDR2 SYDVKM. The trim removed 6 bases at V and 4 bases at J, leaving 13 bases unmatched. The CDR3 sequence is CASRPTRTGWIYGYTF. CDR3 DNA: TGTGCCAGCAGACCAACAAGGACAGGGTGGATCTATGGCTACACCTTC.

The table lists this clone with a count of one. The gene calls are TRBV5-6 and TRBJ2-5; D perhaps matches TRBD2 (6 bases). The CDR3 is 15 amino acids. V was shortened by 2 bases and J by 5 bases, with 16 bases between the two germline ends. Per germline, CDR1 SGHDT and CDR2 YYEEEE. Written as DNA, the CDR3 is TGTGCCAGCAGCTTTCTGCGGGGCCCCCGGGAGACCCAGTACTTC. It translates to CASSFLRGPRETQYF.

In this sample, this clone turned up once. The V call is TRBV5-8, the J call TRBJ2-7; TRBD2 matches 7 bases. The V segment lost 4 bases and the J segment 4 bases; nucleotides outside the gene matches: 14. Germline V gives CDR1 SGHTS, CDR2 YDEGEE. The CDR3 totals 16 residues. The DNA of the CDR3 is TGTGCCAGCAGCACCTTAAGCGGGACCTTTAAGTACGAGCAGTACTTC. Translating gives CASSTLSGTFKYEQYF.

The chain joins TRBV7-3 to TRBJ2-5, with 10 bases lining up with TRBD2. CDR3 length equals 15 residues. The trim removed 5 bases at V and 4 bases at J, leaving 7 bases unmatched. Germline CDR1 is SGHTA and CDR2 is FQGTGA. CDR3: CASSPGTSVPETQYF. CDR3 nucleotide sequence: TGTGCCAGCAGCCCTGGGACTAGCGTCCCAGAGACCCAGTACTTC. The full variable domain, rest sourced from reference TRBV7-3 and TRBJ2-5, is GAGVSQTPSNKVTEKGKYVELRCDPISGHTALYWYRQSLGQGPEFLIYFQGTGAADDSGLPNDRFFAVRPEGSVSTLKIQRTERGDSAVYLCASSPGTSVPETQYFGPGTRLLVL.

The genes are TRBV2 and TRBJ2-7, with TRBD1 identical over 9 bases. The length of the CDR3 is 17 residues. J lost 4 bases, V lost 1 base, and 11 bases had no gene match. The germline V gene encodes CDR1 SNHLY and CDR2 FYNNEI. The chain's CDR3 is CASSEEITGQGWYEQYF. The CDR3, as DNA: TGTGCCAGCAGTGAAGAGATAACGGGACAGGGTTGGTACGAGCAGTACTTC.

The chain couples TRBV7-7 to TRBJ2-5, with a tentative D call TRBD1 (6 bases). V was clipped by 5 bases and J by 0 bases, with 10 bases between them. The CDR3 contains 14 residues. Germline V gene data show CDR1 as SSHAT and CDR2 as FNYEAQ (reference sequence). The CDR3 DNA reads as TGTGCCAGCAGCCCGGACAGTAACCAAGAGACCCAGTACTTC. Protein: CASSPDSNQETQYF.

The chain is built from TRBV19 and TRBJ2-1; D not resolved. With 5 bases removed from V and 5 bases from J, the gap between germline ends came to 19 bases. Germline-derived CDR1 and CDR2 are LNHDA and SQIVND (reference sequence). The CDR3 extends over 16 amino acids. The CDR3 bases are TGTGCCAGTAGTGGGATATTTGACACGGATAACAATGAGCAGTTCTTC. Its translation: CASSGIFDTDNNEQFF.

J is TRBJ2-7 and V is TRBV6-1, with D possibly TRBD1 on 6 matching bases. The V end lost 6 bases, the J end lost 2 bases, and 14 bases lay between the germline ends. This CDR3 region has 14 residues. The germline CDR1 and CDR2 sequences are MNHNS and SASEGT. Here the CDR3 reads CASRPHGTPYEQYF. The CDR3 DNA is TGTGCCAGCAGACCTCACGGGACACCCTACGAGCAGTACTTC.